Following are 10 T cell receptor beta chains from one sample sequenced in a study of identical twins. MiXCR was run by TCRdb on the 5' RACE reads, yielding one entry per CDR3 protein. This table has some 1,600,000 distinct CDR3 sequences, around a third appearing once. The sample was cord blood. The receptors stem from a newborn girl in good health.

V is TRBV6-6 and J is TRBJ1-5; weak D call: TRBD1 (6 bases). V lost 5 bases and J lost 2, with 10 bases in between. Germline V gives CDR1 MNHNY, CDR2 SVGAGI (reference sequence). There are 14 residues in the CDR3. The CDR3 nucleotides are TGTGCCAGCAGTGCCCACAGGGGCAATCAGCCCCAGCATTTT. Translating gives CASSAHRGNQPQHF.

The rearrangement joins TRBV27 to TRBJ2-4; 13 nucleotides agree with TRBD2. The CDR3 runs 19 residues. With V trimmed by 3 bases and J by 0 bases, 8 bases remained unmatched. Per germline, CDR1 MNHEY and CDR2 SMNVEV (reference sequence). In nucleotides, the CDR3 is TGTGCCAGCAGTTTCTTTACTAGCGGGGGGGCAAAAGCCAAAAACATTCAGTACTTC. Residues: CASSFFTSGGAKAKNIQYF.

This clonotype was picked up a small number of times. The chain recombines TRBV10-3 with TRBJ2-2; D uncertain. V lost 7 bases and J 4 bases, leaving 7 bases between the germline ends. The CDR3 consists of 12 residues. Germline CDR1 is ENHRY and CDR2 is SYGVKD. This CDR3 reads CAIMEGTGELFF. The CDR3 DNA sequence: TGTGCCATCATGGAAGGCACCGGGGAGCTGTTTTTT.

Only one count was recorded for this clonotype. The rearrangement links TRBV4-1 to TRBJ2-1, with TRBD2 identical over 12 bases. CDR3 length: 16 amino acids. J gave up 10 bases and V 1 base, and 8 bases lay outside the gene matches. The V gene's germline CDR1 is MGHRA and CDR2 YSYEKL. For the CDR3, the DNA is TGCGCCAGCAGCCAAGTTCAACTAGCGGGGGGCGAGGAGCAGTTCTTC. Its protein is CASSQVQLAGGEEQFF.

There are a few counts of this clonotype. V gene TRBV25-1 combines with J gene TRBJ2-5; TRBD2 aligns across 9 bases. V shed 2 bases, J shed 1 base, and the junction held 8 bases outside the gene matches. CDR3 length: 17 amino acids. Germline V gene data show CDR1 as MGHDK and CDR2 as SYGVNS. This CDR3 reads CASSEGGLAGFQETQYF. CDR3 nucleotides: TGTGCCAGCAGTGAAGGTGGGCTAGCGGGATTCCAAGAGACCCAGTACTTC.

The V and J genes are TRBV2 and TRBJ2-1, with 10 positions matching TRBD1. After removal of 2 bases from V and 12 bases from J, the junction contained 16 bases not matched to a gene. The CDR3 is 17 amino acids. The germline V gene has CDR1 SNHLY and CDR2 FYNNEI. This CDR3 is CASSEFSTGGLTDTQFF. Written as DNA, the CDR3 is TGTGCCAGCAGTGAATTCTCGACAGGGGGCCTCACAGATACGCAGTTCTTC.

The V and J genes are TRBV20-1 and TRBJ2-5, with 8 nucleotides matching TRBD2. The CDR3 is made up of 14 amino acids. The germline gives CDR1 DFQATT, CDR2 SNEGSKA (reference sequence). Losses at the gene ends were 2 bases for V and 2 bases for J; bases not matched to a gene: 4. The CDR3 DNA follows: TGCAGTGCTAGAAAGCGGGGGTGGCAAGAGACCCAGTACTTC. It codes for CSARKRGWQETQYF.

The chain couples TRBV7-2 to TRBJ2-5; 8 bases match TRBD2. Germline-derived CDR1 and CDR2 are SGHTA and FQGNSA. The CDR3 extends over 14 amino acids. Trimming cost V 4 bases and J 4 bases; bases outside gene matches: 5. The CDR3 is CASSSRLATETQYF. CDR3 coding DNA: TGTGCCAGCAGCTCCCGACTAGCGACAGAGACCCAGTACTTC. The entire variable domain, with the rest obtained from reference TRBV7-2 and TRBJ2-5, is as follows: GAGVSQSPSNKVTEKGKDVELRCDPISGHTALYWYRQSLGQGLEFLIYFQGNSAPDKSGLPSDRFSAERTGGSVSTLTIQRTQQEDSAVYLCASSSRLATETQYFGPGTRLLVL.

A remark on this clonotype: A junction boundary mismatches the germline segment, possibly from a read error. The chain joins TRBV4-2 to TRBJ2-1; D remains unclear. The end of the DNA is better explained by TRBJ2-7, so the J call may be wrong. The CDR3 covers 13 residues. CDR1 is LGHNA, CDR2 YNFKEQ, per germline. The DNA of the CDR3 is TGTGCCAGCGGCCAAGCTCGGGTTTACGAGCAGTACTTC. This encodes CASGQARVYEQYF.

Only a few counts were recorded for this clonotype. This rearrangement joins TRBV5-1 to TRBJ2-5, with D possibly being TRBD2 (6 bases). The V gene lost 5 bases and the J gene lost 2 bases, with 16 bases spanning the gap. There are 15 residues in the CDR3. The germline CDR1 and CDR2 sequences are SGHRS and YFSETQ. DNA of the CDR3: TGCGCCAGCAGGCCGACCCCGGGGGTACAAGAGACCCAGTACTTC. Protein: CASRPTPGVQETQYF.